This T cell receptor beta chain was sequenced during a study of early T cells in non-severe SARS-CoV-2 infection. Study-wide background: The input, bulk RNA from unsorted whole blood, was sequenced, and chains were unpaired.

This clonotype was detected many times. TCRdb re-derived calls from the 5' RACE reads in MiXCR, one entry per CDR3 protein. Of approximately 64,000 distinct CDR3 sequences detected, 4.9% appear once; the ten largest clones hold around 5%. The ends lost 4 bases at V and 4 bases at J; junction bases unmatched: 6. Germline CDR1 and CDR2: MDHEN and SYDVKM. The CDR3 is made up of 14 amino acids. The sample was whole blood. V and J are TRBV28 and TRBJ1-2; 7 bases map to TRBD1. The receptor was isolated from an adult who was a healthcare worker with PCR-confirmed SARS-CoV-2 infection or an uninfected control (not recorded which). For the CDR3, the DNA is TGTGCCAGCAGTTCCTTGACAGGGACCTATGGCTACACCTTC. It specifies CASSSLTGTYGYTF.